The rows below give T cell receptor beta chains drawn from one sample of a study of blood T cell repertoires in COVID-19. This table comes from immunoSEQ multiplex PCR, and its TCRdb copy is limited to in-frame clones, with some not included. In the table there are approximately 89,000 clones, approximately 80% of which are singletons. Input material: peripheral blood. All receptors come from a man aged 65-85 years with COVID-19, enrolled during active disease. Both conserved end residues are part of each CDR3. A D gene is named only where the DNA matches it firmly. The size field is filled for only some rows; it gives once, few, many or a size class.

size	D	V	J	CDR3	DNA
-	-	TRBV5-4	TRBJ1-1	CASSLYRVGANTEAFF	TGTGCCAGCAGCTTATACAGGGTTGGGGCGAACACTGAAGCTTTCTTT
-	TRBD1	TRBV6-6	TRBJ2-1	CASSSRDRNYNEQFF	TGTGCCAGCAGTTCCCGGGACAGAAATTACAATGAGCAGTTCTTC
-	-	TRBV29-1	TRBJ1-1	CSVEFRTPTEAFF	TGCAGCGTTGAATTTAGGACTCCCACTGAAGCTTTCTTT
-	TRBD1	TRBV7-8	TRBJ1-5	CASTKSQGVSNQPQHF	TGTGCCAGCACCAAATCACAGGGGGTTAGCAATCAGCCCCAGCATTTT
once	TRBD1	TRBV5-6	TRBJ2-1	CASSPARGNEQFF	TGTGCCAGCAGCCCTGCCAGGGGGAATGAGCAGTTCTTC
-	-	TRBV6-5	TRBJ2-2	CASSYSGPIGAGELFF	TGTGCCAGCAGTTACTCGGGGCCAATTGGAGCCGGGGAGCTGTTTTTT
-	TRBD2	TRBV9	TRBJ2-1	CASTPSGDYNEQFF	TGTGCCAGCACCCCTAGCGGGGACTACAATGAGCAGTTCTTC
many	TRBD2	TRBV19	TRBJ2-7	CASSATSGMSEQYF	TGTGCCAGTAGTGCGACTAGCGGGATGAGCGAGCAGTACTTC
-	TRBD1	TRBV7-2	TRBJ2-2	CASSPLRQGGTGELFF	TGTGCCAGCAGCCCCCTCCGACAGGGGGGAACCGGGGAGCTGTTTTTT
-	TRBD1	TRBV6-5	TRBJ2-2	CASRRSGGRAGELFF	TGTGCCAGCAGACGATCAGGGGGTCGGGCCGGGGAGCTGTTTTTT
once	-	TRBV12-3/TRBV12-4	TRBJ2-4	CASSLRGGNIQYF	TGTGCCAGCAGTTTACGGGGTGGGAACATTCAGTACTTC
many	TRBD2	TRBV27	TRBJ2-3	CASTQGLAGTSTDTQYF	TGTGCCAGCACCCAGGGACTAGCGGGGACTTCCACAGATACGCAGTATTTT
-	TRBD2	TRBV7-2	TRBJ2-7	CASSTHRWVAGGSYEQYF	TGTGCCAGCAGCACTCACCGTTGGGTAGCGGGAGGGTCCTACGAGCAGTACTTC
-	-	TRBV7-9	TRBJ1-2	CASSLNTGYGYTF	TGTGCCAGCAGCTTAAACACGGGCTATGGCTACACCTTC
-	-	TRBV5-1	TRBJ2-7	CASSLAGLSYEQYF	TGCGCCAGCAGCTTGGCCGGACTGTCCTACGAGCAGTACTTC
-	-	TRBV7-9	TRBJ1-4	CASSLRWAGLNEKLFF	TGTGCCAGCAGCTTACGATGGGCAGGGCTAAATGAAAAACTGTTTTTT
-	-	TRBV10-2	TRBJ1-5	CASSGGNQPQHF	TGCGCCAGCAGCGGAGGGAATCAGCCCCAGCATTTT
-	TRBD1	TRBV7-7	TRBJ2-7	CASSEGQGALQYF	TGTGCTAGCAGCGAGGGACAGGGGGCTTTACAGTACTTC
-	TRBD1	TRBV10-3	TRBJ2-1	CAISGWDRGMNEQFF	TGTGCCATCAGTGGGTGGGACAGGGGGATGAATGAGCAGTTCTTC
-	TRBD2	TRBV2	TRBJ2-1	CASSSLAGGGNEQFF	TGTGCCAGCAGTTCGCTAGCGGGGGGAGGCAATGAGCAGTTCTTC
medium-sized	-	TRBV11-3	TRBJ1-2	CASSSAGNYGYTF	TGTGCCAGCAGCTCAGCCGGGAACTATGGCTACACCTTC
-	TRBD1	TRBV5-1	TRBJ2-5	CASSLEGTGGSETQYF	TGCGCCAGCAGCTTGGAAGGGACAGGGGGTTCAGAGACCCAGTACTTC
-	-	TRBV3-1/TRBV3-2	TRBJ1-5	CASSQVEGGCNQPQHF	TGTGCCAGCAGCCAAGTAGAGGGAGGTTGCAATCAGCCCCAGCATTTT
-	TRBD1	TRBV10-3	TRBJ1-2	CAISESAGTANYGYTF	TGTGCCATCAGTGAGTCCGCCGGGACAGCTAACTATGGCTACACCTTC
-	-	TRBV19	TRBJ2-5	CASSNQGWGVETQYF	TGTGCCAGTAGTAATCAAGGCTGGGGGGTCGAGACCCAGTACTTC
once	-	TRBV4-3	TRBJ1-2	CASSQATGLSYGYTF	TGCGCCAGCAGCCAAGCCACGGGATTAAGCTATGGCTACACCTTC
once	-	TRBV2	TRBJ1-4	CASRGLRTRNEKLFF	TGTGCCAGCAGGGGGCTACGGACCCGTAATGAAAAACTGTTTTTT
-	-	TRBV7-9	TRBJ1-3	CASSLNAAVFSGNTIYF	TGTGCCAGCAGCTTAAATGCGGCTGTTTTCTCTGGAAACACCATATATTTT
-	-	TRBV28	TRBJ1-6	CASSTTNDNSPLHF	TGTGCCAGCAGCACTACAAATGATAATTCACCCCTCCACTTT